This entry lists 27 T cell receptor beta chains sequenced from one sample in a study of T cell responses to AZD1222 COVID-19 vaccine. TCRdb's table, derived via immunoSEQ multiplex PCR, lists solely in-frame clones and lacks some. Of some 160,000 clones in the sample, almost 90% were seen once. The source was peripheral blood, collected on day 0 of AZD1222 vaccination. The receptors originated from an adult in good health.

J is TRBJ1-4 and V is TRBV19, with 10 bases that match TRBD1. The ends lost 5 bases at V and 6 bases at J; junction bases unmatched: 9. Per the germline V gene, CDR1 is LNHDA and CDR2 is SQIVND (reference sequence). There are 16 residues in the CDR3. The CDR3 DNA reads TGTGCCAGTAGTTTACTCGGAGACAGGGGGCATGAAAAACTGTTTTTT. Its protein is CASSLLGDRGHEKLFF.

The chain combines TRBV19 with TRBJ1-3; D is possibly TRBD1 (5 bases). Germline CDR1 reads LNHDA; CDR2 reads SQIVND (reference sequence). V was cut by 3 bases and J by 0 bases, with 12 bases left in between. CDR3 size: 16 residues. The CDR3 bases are TGTGCCAGTAGTATCTCCGGGGCGAGCTCTGGAAACACCATATATTTT. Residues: CASSISGASSGNTIYF. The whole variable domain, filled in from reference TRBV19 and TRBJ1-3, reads DGGITQSPKYLFRKEGQNVTLSCEQNLNHDAMYWYRQDPGQGLRLIYYSQIVNDFQKGDIAEGYSVSREKKESFPLTVTSAQKNPTAFYLCASSISGASSGNTIYFGEGSWLTVV.

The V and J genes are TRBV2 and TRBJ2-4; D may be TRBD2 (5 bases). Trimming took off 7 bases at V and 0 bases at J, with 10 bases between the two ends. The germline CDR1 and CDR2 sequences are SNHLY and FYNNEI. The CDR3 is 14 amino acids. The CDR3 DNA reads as TGTGCCAGCAACAGCGGCCTAGCCAAAAACATTCAGTACTTC. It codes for CASNSGLAKNIQYF. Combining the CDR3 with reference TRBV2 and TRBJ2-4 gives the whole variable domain EPEVTQTPSHQVTQMGQEVILRCVPISNHLYFYWYRQILGQKVEFLVSFYNNEISEKSEIFDDQFSVERPDGSNFTLKIRSTKLEDSAMYFCASNSGLAKNIQYFGAGTRLSVL.

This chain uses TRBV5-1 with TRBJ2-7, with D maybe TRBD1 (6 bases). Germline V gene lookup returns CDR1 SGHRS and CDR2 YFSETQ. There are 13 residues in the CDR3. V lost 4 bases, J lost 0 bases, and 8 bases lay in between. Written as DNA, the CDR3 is TGCGCCAGCAGCGCGGACAGCTCCTACGAGCAGTACTTC. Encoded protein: CASSADSSYEQYF.

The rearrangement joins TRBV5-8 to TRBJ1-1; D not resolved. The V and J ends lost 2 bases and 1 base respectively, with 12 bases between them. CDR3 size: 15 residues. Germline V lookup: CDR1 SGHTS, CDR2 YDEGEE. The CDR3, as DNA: TGTGCCAGCAGCTTAAGGGTTCTAGGGAACACTGAAGCTTTCTTT. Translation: CASSLRVLGNTEAFF. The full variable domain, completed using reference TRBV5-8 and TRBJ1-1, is EAGVTQSPTHLIKTRGQQATLRCSPISGHTSVYWYQQALGLGLQFLLWYDEGEERNRGNFPPRFSGRQFPNYSSELNVNALELEDSALYLCASSLRVLGNTEAFFGQGTRLTVV.

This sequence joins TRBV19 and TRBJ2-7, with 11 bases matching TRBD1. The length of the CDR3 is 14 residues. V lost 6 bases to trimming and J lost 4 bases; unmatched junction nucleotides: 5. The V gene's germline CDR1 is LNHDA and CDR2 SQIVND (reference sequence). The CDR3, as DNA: TGTGCCAGTAGCCCGGGACAGGGGGATTACGAGCAGTACTTC. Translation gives CASSPGQGDYEQYF.

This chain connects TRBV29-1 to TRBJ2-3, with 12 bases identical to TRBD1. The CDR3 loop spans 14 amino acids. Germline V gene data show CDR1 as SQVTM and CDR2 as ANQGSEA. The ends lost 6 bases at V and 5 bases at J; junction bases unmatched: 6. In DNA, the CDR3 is TGCAGCGTACCGGGACAGGGGGCGTTAGATACGCAGTATTTT. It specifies CSVPGQGALDTQYF.

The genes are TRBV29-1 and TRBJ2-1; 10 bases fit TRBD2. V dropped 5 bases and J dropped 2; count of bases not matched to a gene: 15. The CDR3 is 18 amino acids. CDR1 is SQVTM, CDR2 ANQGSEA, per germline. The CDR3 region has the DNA TGCAGCGTTCCACCGGGACTAGCGTTCCCTCAAGCCTACAATGAGCAGTTCTTC. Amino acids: CSVPPGLAFPQAYNEQFF.

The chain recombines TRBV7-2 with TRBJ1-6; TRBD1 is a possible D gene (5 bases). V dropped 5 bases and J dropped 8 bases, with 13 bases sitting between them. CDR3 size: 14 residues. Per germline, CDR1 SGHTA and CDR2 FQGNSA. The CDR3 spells CASSLGTVDSPLHF. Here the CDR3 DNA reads TGTGCCAGCAGCCTTGGGACCGTTGATTCACCCCTCCACTTT.

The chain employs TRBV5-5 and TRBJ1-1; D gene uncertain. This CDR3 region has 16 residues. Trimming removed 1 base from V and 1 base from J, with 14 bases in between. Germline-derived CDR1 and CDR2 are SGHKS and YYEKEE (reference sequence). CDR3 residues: CASSLRSHPPNTEAFF. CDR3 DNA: TGTGCCAGCAGCTTGAGGTCTCACCCTCCGAACACTGAAGCTTTCTTT.

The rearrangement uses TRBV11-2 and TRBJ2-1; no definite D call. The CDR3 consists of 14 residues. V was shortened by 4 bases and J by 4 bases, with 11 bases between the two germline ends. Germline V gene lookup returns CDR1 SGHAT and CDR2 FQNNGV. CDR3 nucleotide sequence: TGTGCCAGCAGCTGGGTCACGCGGTACAATGAGCAGTTCTTC. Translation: CASSWVTRYNEQFF. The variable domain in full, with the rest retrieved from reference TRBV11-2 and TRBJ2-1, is EAGVAQSPRYKIIEKRQSVAFWCNPISGHATLYWYQQILGQGPKLLIQFQNNGVVDDSQLPKDRFSAERLKGVDSTLKIQPAKLEDSAVYLCASSWVTRYNEQFFGPGTRLTVL.

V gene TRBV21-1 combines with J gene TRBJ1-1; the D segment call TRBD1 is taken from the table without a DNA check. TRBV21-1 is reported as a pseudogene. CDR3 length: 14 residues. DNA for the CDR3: TGTGCCAGCAGCAGGGGGCGCTGGAGCACTGAAGCTTTCTTT. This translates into CASSRGRWSTEAFF.

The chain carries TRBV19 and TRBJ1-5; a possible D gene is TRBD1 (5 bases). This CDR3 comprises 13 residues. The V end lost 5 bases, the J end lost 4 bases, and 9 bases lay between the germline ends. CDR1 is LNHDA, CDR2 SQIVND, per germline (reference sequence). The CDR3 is CASSLGLNQPQHF. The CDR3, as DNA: TGTGCCAGTAGTCTGGGACTAAATCAGCCCCAGCATTTT.

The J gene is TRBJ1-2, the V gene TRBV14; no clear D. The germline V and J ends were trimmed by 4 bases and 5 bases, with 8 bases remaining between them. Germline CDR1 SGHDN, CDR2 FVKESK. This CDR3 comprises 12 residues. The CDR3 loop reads CASSRFGYGYTF. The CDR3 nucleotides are TGTGCCAGCAGCCGCTTCGGGTATGGCTACACCTTC.

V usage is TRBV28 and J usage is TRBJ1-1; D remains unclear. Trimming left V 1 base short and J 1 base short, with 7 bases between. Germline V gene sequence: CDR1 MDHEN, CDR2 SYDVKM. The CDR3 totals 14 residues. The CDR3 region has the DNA TGTGCCAGCAGTTTATTTTCAGGGAACACTGAAGCTTTCTTT. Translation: CASSLFSGNTEAFF.

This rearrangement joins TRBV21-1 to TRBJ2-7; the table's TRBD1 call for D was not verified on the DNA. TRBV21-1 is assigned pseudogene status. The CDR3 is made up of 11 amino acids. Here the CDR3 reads CDDRGSYEQYF. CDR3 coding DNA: TGTGATGACAGGGGATCCTACGAGCAGTACTTC.

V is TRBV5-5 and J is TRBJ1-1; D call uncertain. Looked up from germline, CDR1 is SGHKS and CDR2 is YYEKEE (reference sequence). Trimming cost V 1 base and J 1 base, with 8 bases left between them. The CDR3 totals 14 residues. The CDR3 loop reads CASSLIRQNTEAFF. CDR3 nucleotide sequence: TGTGCCAGCAGCTTGATCCGACAGAACACTGAAGCTTTCTTT.

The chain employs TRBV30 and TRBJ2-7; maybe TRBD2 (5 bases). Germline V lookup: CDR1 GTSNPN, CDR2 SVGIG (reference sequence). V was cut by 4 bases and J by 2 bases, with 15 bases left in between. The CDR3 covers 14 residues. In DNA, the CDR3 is TGTGCCTGGAACCCCCCGAAGCGGACCTACGAGCAGTACTTC. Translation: CAWNPPKRTYEQYF.

The CDR3 nucleotides are TGTGCCAGCAGTCAATCCGGACTCCAGCATTTT. It translates to CASSQSGLQHF. J is TRBJ1-5 and V is TRBV27, with D uncertain. This CDR3 contains 11 residues. Trimming left V 5 bases short and J 12 bases short, with 11 bases between. CDR1 MNHEY and CDR2 SMNVEV come from the germline V gene (reference sequence).

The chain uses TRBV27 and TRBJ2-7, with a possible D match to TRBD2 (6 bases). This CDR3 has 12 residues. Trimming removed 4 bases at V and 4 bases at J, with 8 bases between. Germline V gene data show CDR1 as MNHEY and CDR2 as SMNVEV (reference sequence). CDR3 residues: CASSSGLYEQYF. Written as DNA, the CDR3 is TGTGCCAGCAGTTCGGGACTTTACGAGCAGTACTTC.

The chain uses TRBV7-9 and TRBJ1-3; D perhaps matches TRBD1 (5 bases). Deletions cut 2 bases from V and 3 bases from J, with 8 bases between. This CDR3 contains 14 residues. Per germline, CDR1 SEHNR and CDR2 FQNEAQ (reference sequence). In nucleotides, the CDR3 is TGTGCCAGCAGCTTACAGGGTGGTGGAAACACCATATATTTT. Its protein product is CASSLQGGGNTIYF.

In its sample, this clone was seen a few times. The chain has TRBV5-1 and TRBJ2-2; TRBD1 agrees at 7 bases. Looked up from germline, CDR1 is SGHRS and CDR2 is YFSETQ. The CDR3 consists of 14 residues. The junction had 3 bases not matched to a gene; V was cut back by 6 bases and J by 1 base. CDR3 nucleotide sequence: TGCGCCAGCACCGGGACAGTGAACACCGGGGAGCTGTTTTTT. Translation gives CASTGTVNTGELFF.

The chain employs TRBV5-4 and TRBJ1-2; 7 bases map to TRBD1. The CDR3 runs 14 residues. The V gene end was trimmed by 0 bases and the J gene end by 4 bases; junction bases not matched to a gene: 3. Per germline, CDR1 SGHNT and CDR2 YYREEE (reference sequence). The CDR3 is CASSLDRGVYGYTF. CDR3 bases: TGTGCCAGCAGCTTGGACAGGGGAGTCTATGGCTACACCTTC.

For the CDR3, the DNA is TGTGCCAGCTCACCACTCGCCCCAGGGGTCAGGGGCTCTGGAAACACCATATATTTT. It translates to CASSPLAPGVRGSGNTIYF. V usage is TRBV18 and J usage is TRBJ1-3; tentative D call: TRBD1 (6 bases). Per germline, CDR1 KGHSH and CDR2 LQKENI. The CDR3 is 19 amino acids. V was shortened by 1 base and J by 0 bases, with 19 bases between the two germline ends.

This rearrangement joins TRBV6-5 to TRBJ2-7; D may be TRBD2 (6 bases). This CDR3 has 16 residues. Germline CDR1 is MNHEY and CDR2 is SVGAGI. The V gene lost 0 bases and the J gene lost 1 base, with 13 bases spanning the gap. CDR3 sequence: CASSYSEEGPSYEQYF. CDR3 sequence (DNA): TGTGCCAGCAGTTACTCTGAGGAGGGACCTTCCTACGAGCAGTACTTC.

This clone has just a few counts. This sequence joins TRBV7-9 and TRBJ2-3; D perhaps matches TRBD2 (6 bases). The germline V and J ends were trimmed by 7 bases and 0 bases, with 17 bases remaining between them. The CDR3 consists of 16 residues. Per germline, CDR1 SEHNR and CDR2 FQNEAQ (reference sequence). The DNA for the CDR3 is TGTGCCAGCACCCCGCGGAAGGGGACTAGCACAGATACGCAGTATTTT. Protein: CASTPRKGTSTDTQYF.

The CDR3 region is CAYLKIYGYTF. CDR3 coding DNA: TGTGCCTACCTTAAAATCTATGGCTACACCTTC. J is TRBJ1-2 and V is TRBV30; D call uncertain. Germline-derived CDR1 and CDR2 are GTSNPN and SVGIG (reference sequence). V was pared by 7 bases and J by 4 bases, with 10 bases between. The CDR3 is 11 amino acids.